The next 17 T cell receptor beta chains were all read from a single sample in a study of blood T cell repertoires in COVID-19. Data came from immunoSEQ multiplex PCR; TCRdb stores just in-frame clones and leaves some out. This sample has around 500,000 clones, with around 87% found just once. The sequenced sample was PBMCs or T cells enriched from blood (not recorded which). These receptors originate from a woman aged 35 to 49 who had recovered from COVID-19.

V and J are TRBV6-6 and TRBJ2-6; 8 bases map to TRBD1. Germline assignment: CDR1 MNHNY and CDR2 SVGAGI (reference sequence). The CDR3 runs to 17 residues. Trimming cost V 5 bases and J 1 base; bases outside gene matches: 7. CDR3 coding DNA: TGTGCCAGCAGTCCCGGGACAGGACCTTCTGGGGCCAACGTCCTGACTTTC. Protein sequence: CASSPGTGPSGANVLTF.

V gene TRBV27 combines with J gene TRBJ2-3; 11 bases agree with TRBD2. This CDR3 comprises 17 residues. V shed 6 bases and J 3 bases; nucleotides not matched to a gene: 11. Germline V gives CDR1 MNHEY, CDR2 SMNVEV (reference sequence). The CDR3 sequence: CASSLRPSGRLTDTQYF. CDR3 DNA: TGTGCCAGCAGCCTTAGACCTAGCGGGAGGTTAACAGATACGCAGTATTTT.

The count of this clone is one. The J gene is TRBJ2-2, the V gene TRBV19; D unclear. The V gene's germline CDR1 is LNHDA and CDR2 SQIVND (reference sequence). The CDR3 runs to 13 residues. Trimming stripped 0 bases from V and 6 bases from J, with 5 bases between. This CDR3 is CASSIDEAGELFF. In DNA, the CDR3 is TGTGCCAGTAGTATAGATGAGGCCGGGGAGCTGTTTTTT.

The chain employs TRBV13 and TRBJ2-5; the D gene is possibly TRBD2 (6 bases). Trimming shortened V by 1 base and J by 2 bases, and 8 bases separated the two germline ends. Germline CDR1 and CDR2: PRHDT and FYEKMQ (reference sequence). This CDR3 is built from 14 residues. The CDR3 here is CASSLVREQETQYF. The CDR3 coding sequence is TGTGCCAGCAGCTTAGTGCGGGAACAAGAGACCCAGTACTTC.

In this sample, this clone turned up a few times. This chain connects TRBV18 to TRBJ1-1; no clear D gene. Germline assignment: CDR1 KGHSH and CDR2 LQKENI. This CDR3 comprises 14 residues. V gave up 2 bases and J gave up 0 bases, with 7 bases separating them. CDR3 region: CASSPNPVNTEAFF. For the CDR3, the DNA is TGTGCCAGCTCACCAAATCCCGTGAACACTGAAGCTTTCTTT.

This chain joins TRBV10-3 and TRBJ1-5, with 8 nucleotides matching TRBD1. The V gene's germline CDR1 is ENHRY and CDR2 SYGVKD. The V segment lost 4 bases and the J segment 2 bases; nucleotides outside the gene matches: 4. The CDR3 totals 15 residues. The CDR3 protein is CAISGSGGGNQPQHF. The CDR3 nucleotides are TGTGCCATCAGTGGGTCAGGGGGCGGCAATCAGCCCCAGCATTTT.

CDR3 sequence reads: CASSRGGATYNEQFF. The CDR3 bases are TGTGCCAGCAGCCGGGGGGGGGCTACCTACAATGAGCAGTTCTTC. This sequence joins TRBV7-2 and TRBJ2-1, with 8 bases lining up with TRBD2. CDR3 length: 15 amino acids. V lost 5 bases and J lost 2; bases outside the gene matches: 5. Germline lookup yields CDR1 SGHTA and CDR2 FQGNSA.

This clone showed up just a few times. The chain links TRBV6-5 to TRBJ1-1; 8 bases are shared with TRBD1. The CDR3 runs 13 residues. The germline gives CDR1 MNHEY, CDR2 SVGAGI. J was trimmed by 6 bases and V by 5 bases; bases with no gene match: 5. This CDR3 reads CASSTTGDPEAFF. In DNA form, the CDR3 reads TGTGCCAGCAGTACGACAGGGGATCCTGAAGCTTTCTTT.

The chain employs TRBV7-8 and TRBJ2-1, with D possibly being TRBD2 (5 bases). Germline CDR1 is SGHVS and CDR2 is FQNEAQ. The CDR3 sequence is 17 residues long. V was shortened by 4 bases and J by 2 bases, with 18 bases between the two germline ends. In DNA, the CDR3 is TGTGCCAGCAGCTCCGAGTTAGCTAGCCGCACCTACAATGAGCAGTTCTTC. This translates into CASSSELASRTYNEQFF.

V and J are TRBV7-2 and TRBJ2-7; D is ambiguous. Germline CDR1 and CDR2: SGHTA and FQGNSA. The V end lost 1 base, the J end lost 2 bases, and 12 bases lay between the germline ends. The CDR3 consists of 15 residues. CDR3 sequence: CASSLGAGTTYEQYF. The DNA for the CDR3 is TGTGCCAGCAGCTTAGGGGCCGGAACGACCTACGAGCAGTACTTC.

This sequence joins TRBV11-2 and TRBJ1-5; 7 nucleotides agree with TRBD1. CDR1 and CDR2 (germline): SGHAT, FQNNGV. CDR3 length: 14 residues. J was trimmed by 6 bases and V by 3 bases; bases with no gene match: 5. The CDR3 nucleotides read TGTGCCAGCAGCTTGAACAGGGGTGGTCAGCCCCAGCATTTT. It yields the protein CASSLNRGGQPQHF. Full variable domain (outside the CDR3, taken from reference TRBV11-2 and TRBJ1-5): EAGVAQSPRYKIIEKRQSVAFWCNPISGHATLYWYQQILGQGPKLLIQFQNNGVVDDSQLPKDRFSAERLKGVDSTLKIQPAKLEDSAVYLCASSLNRGGQPQHFGDGTRLSIL.

The chain employs TRBV28 and TRBJ1-2; 7 positions match TRBD1. The CDR3 runs to 16 residues. V lost 4 bases to trimming and J lost 4 bases; unmatched junction nucleotides: 12. CDR1 is MDHEN, CDR2 SYDVKM, per germline. Written as DNA, the CDR3 is TGTGCCAGCAGTTCCTCCGGACAGGACCGAGCCTATGGCTACACCTTC. Protein sequence: CASSSSGQDRAYGYTF.

The chain recombines TRBV5-4 with TRBJ2-2, with D tentatively TRBD2 (5 bases). Deletions cut 4 bases from V and 3 bases from J, with 7 bases between. Germline V gives CDR1 SGHNT, CDR2 YYREEE (reference sequence). The CDR3 is made up of 13 amino acids. The CDR3 sequence is CASSPGDTGELFF. As DNA, the CDR3 is TGTGCCAGCAGCCCCGGGGACACCGGGGAGCTGTTTTTT.

This chain uses TRBV5-1 with TRBJ2-3, with 13 positions matching TRBD2. Germline CDR1 is SGHRS and CDR2 is YFSETQ. The trim removed 4 bases at V and 3 bases at J, leaving 14 bases unmatched. This CDR3 contains 19 residues. This CDR3 is CASSPDTGTSGTRTDTQYF. Written as DNA, the CDR3 is TGCGCCAGCAGCCCCGACACCGGGACTAGCGGGACGAGGACAGATACGCAGTATTTT. Using reference TRBV5-1 and TRBJ2-3 for the parts outside the CDR3, the full variable domain is KAGVTQTPRYLIKTRGQQVTLSCSPISGHRSVSWYQQTPGQGLQFLFEYFSETQRNKGNFPGRFSGRQFSNSRSEMNVSTLELGDSALYLCASSPDTGTSGTRTDTQYFGPGTRLTVL.

This clone was observed once. This chain links TRBV7-9 with TRBJ2-7, with 7 bases lining up with TRBD2. The V segment lost 4 bases and the J segment 3 bases; nucleotides outside the gene matches: 3. The CDR3 spans 13 residues. CDR1 is SEHNR and CDR2 is FQNEAQ in the germline V gene (reference sequence). CDR3 DNA sequence: TGTGCCAGCAGCTACCGGGACTACTACGAGCAGTACTTC. Encoded protein: CASSYRDYYEQYF.

The gene calls are TRBV20-1 and TRBJ2-1; D unclear. Per germline, CDR1 DFQATT and CDR2 SNEGSKA (reference sequence). The CDR3 extends over 15 amino acids. Trimming stripped 3 bases from V and 0 bases from J, with 12 bases between. CDR3 DNA sequence: TGCAGTGCTAGTAAAATGGTGAGCTCCTACAATGAGCAGTTCTTC. Translation gives CSASKMVSSYNEQFF.

This clone has just a few counts. This chain connects TRBV19 to TRBJ2-3, with TRBD1 as a possible D gene (5 bases). The CDR3 length is 15 residues. Germline V gives CDR1 LNHDA, CDR2 SQIVND (reference sequence). Trimming left V 5 bases short and J 2 bases short, with 14 bases between. Here the CDR3 DNA reads TGTGCCAGTAGTCCCCCCAGGGCGCTCACAGATACGCAGTATTTT. This sequence encodes CASSPPRALTDTQYF.